This TCR beta chain stems from a study of blood T cell repertoires in COVID-19. Study as a whole: PBMCs, B-cell-depleted T cells, or T cells were the source of the cDNA or gDNA that made up the material.

Germline V gene data show CDR1 as MDHEN and CDR2 as SYDVKM. Unmatched junction bases numbered 14, after V lost 6 bases and J lost 3 bases. CDR3 length: 17 residues. In the authors' workflow: Amplification from reference gene primers served as the basis for estimated nucleated cell counts. Clones were read by immunoSEQ multiplex PCR, and TCRdb kept only the in-frame ones, dropping some. That table gives V, J and clone size, and the DNA gave D and trimming. The profile covers fewer than 200,000 clones, with approximately 82% appearing a single time and nearly 15% taken by the ten largest. This clone was picked up one time. The participants were between about 18 and 90 years old and came from some 23 US areas. Before being deemed recovered, Cohort 3 donors had two negative PCRs, clearance, or symptom resolution.

The chain uses TRBV28 and TRBJ2-4, with 7 bases matching TRBD1. This receptor was identified in a man aged 50 to 59 who had recovered from COVID-19. The sample taken for sequencing was PBMCs or T cells enriched from blood (not recorded which). CDR3 sequence reads: CASSLLGTAKDKNIQYF. Here the CDR3 DNA reads TGTGCCAGCAGCTTACTCGGGACAGCCAAGGACAAAAACATTCAGTACTTC.